This T cell receptor beta chain is drawn from a study of blood T cell repertoires in COVID-19. The germline V gene encodes CDR1 MNHEY and CDR2 SVGAGI. V lost 6 bases and J lost 2, with 14 bases in between. The CDR3 extends over 14 amino acids. Assay used: immunoSEQ multiplex PCR; TCRdb lists only in-frame clones, some missing. This repertoire shows about 140,000 clones, 84% found once; its top ten account for less than 9%. What was sequenced was peripheral blood. This clonotype was obtained from a man aged 25 to 40 with COVID-19, enrolled during active disease. V and J are TRBV6-5 and TRBJ2-7; D is perhaps TRBD2 (6 bases). CDR3: CASSYGGRAYEQYF. In DNA form, the CDR3 reads TGTGCCAGCAGCTACGGAGGGCGAGCCTACGAGCAGTACTTC.